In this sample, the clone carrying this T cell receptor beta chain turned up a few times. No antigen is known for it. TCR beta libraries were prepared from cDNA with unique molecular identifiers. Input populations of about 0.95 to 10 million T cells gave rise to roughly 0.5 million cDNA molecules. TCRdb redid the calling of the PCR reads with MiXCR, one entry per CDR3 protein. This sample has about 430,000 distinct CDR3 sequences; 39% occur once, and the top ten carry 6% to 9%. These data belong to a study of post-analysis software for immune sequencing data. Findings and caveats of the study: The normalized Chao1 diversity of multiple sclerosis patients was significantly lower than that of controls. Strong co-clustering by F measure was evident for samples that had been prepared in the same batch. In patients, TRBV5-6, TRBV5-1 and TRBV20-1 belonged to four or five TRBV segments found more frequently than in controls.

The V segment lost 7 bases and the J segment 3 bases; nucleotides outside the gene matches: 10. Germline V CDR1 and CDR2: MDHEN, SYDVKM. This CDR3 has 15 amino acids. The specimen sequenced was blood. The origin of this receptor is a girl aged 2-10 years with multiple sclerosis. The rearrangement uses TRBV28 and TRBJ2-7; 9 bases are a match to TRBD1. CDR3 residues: CASNTPGQGGYEQYF. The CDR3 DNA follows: TGTGCCAGCAACACCCCGGGACAGGGTGGCTACGAGCAGTACTTC.